These 15 T cell receptor beta chains came from one sample sequenced in a study of shared clonotypes between healthy human individuals. Assay: immunoSEQ multiplex PCR; the TCRdb copy retains only in-frame clones and omits some. Among about 2.4 million clones listed, approximately 93% were seen once. Sequencing was carried out using naive CD4+ T cells from PBMCs. The subset is: CD45RA+ positively selected. Receptors originate from a man aged 18 to 29 in good health. Some clones in this sample may be carry-over from other donors' samples.

This chain connects TRBV28 to TRBJ2-2; D tentatively fits TRBD1 or TRBD2 (6 bases each). Germline V gives CDR1 MDHEN, CDR2 SYDVKM. Trimming pared 3 bases from V and 4 bases from J, leaving 15 bases between. This CDR3 comprises 16 residues. CDR3 sequence (DNA): TGTGCCAGCAGTTTTTGGGGGGCCCCGGGCACCGGGGAGCTGTTTTTT. As protein: CASSFWGAPGTGELFF.

The table lists this clone with a few counts. The chain uses TRBV20-1 and TRBJ1-2, with TRBD1 matching over 7 bases. The CDR3 is 11 residues long. Germline CDR1 and CDR2: DFQATT and SNEGSKA (reference sequence). Trimming at V came to 5 bases and at J to 6 bases, leaving 3 bases not matched to a gene. This CDR3 is CSASDRNGYTF. CDR3 bases: TGCAGTGCTTCGGACAGGAATGGCTACACCTTC.

V usage is TRBV5-1 and J usage is TRBJ1-2; D not certain. CDR1 is SGHRS, CDR2 YFSETQ, per germline. The V end lost 1 base, the J end lost 4 bases, and 11 bases lay between the germline ends. CDR3 length: 14 residues. The CDR3 DNA sequence: TGCGCCAGCAGCTTGTTGCAGGCCAGCTATGGCTACACCTTC. Translation gives CASSLLQASYGYTF.

The chain couples TRBV7-9 to TRBJ2-1; no clear D gene. The germline gives CDR1 SEHNR, CDR2 FQNEAQ (reference sequence). CDR3 length equals 13 residues. Trimming shortened V by 3 bases and J by 4 bases, and 7 bases separated the two germline ends. CDR3 sequence reads: CASSFLGYNEQFF. The DNA of the CDR3 is TGTGCCAGCAGCTTCCTCGGGTACAATGAGCAGTTCTTC.

The chain couples TRBV7-2 to TRBJ2-7; D uncertain. The V gene lost 2 bases and the J gene lost 2 bases, with 13 bases spanning the gap. The germline V gene encodes CDR1 SGHTA and CDR2 FQGNSA. The CDR3 spans 15 residues. This CDR3 is CASSLTVLGTYEQYF. In nucleotides, the CDR3 is TGTGCCAGCAGCTTAACAGTACTGGGGACCTACGAGCAGTACTTC. Filled out from reference TRBV7-2 and TRBJ2-7, the complete variable domain reads GAGVSQSPSNKVTEKGKDVELRCDPISGHTALYWYRQSLGQGLEFLIYFQGNSAPDKSGLPSDRFSAERTGGSVSTLTIQRTQQEDSAVYLCASSLTVLGTYEQYFGPGTRLTVT.

The rearrangement links TRBV11-3 to TRBJ2-5; 10 nucleotides agree with TRBD1. This CDR3 spans 17 amino acids. The ends lost 5 bases at V and 0 bases at J; junction bases unmatched: 9. Germline CDR1 reads SGHNT; CDR2 reads YENEEA. Here the CDR3 reads CASSPGTGDPYQETQYF. In DNA form, the CDR3 reads TGTGCCAGCAGCCCCGGGACAGGGGACCCGTACCAAGAGACCCAGTACTTC.

The sample holds one count of this clone. This sequence joins TRBV4-3 and TRBJ2-1; the match to TRBD2 covers 8 bases. With V trimmed by 6 bases and J by 8 bases, 12 bases remained unmatched. In germline, CDR1 is LGHNA, CDR2 YSLEER. This CDR3 comprises 15 residues. The CDR3 sequence is CASRSVGAGADEQFF. The CDR3 DNA reads TGCGCCAGCAGATCGGTGGGAGCGGGAGCGGATGAGCAGTTCTTC.

This clone appeared once. The rearrangement links TRBV2 to TRBJ2-1; 7 positions match TRBD2. The V segment lost 5 bases and the J segment 8 bases; nucleotides outside the gene matches: 9. Germline V gene lookup returns CDR1 SNHLY and CDR2 FYNNEI. CDR3 size: 14 residues. The CDR3 nucleotides are TGTGCCAGCAGTCTCTGGGGGGGTGCTGATGAGCAGTTCTTC. Translation: CASSLWGGADEQFF.

The V call is TRBV27, the J call TRBJ2-2; 7 bases agree with TRBD2. This CDR3 is built from 16 residues. Trimming took 3 bases from V and 1 from J; bases not matched to a gene: 5. CDR1 and CDR2 (germline): MNHEY, SMNVEV (reference sequence). This CDR3 is CASSFRAGWNTGELFF. CDR3 nucleotide sequence: TGTGCCAGCAGTTTCCGAGCGGGGTGGAACACCGGGGAGCTGTTTTTT.

This clone was counted between two and nine times. The rearrangement joins TRBV30 to TRBJ1-2, with D unclear. Per the germline V gene, CDR1 is GTSNPN and CDR2 is SVGIG (reference sequence). CDR3 length: 13 amino acids. Trimming left V 4 bases short and J 3 bases short, with 12 bases between. This CDR3 reads CAWTVLDDYGYTF. The CDR3 nucleotides read TGTGCCTGGACTGTACTAGATGACTATGGCTACACCTTC.

About this clone itself: This CDR3 is also generated by other DNA sequences in the sample. This chain uses TRBV7-2 with TRBJ2-1; D is unclear. Germline V gene data show CDR1 as SGHTA and CDR2 as FQGNSA. The V and J ends lost 2 bases and 6 bases respectively, with 5 bases between them. This CDR3 has 12 residues. CDR3 sequence reads: CASSLWGNEQFF. CDR3 bases: TGTGCCAGCAGCTTATGGGGCAATGAGCAGTTCTTC.

This clone was seen a few times. The chain has TRBV2 and TRBJ1-2; unclear D gene. The CDR3 is 13 amino acids. In germline, CDR1 is SNHLY, CDR2 FYNNEI. Between the trimmed V and J ends, which lost 4 bases and 6 bases, there was a span of 12 bases. CDR3 bases: TGTGCCAGCAGTGTCGTGGGAGACGATGGCTACACCTTC. Translating gives CASSVVGDDGYTF.

The V call is TRBV30, the J call TRBJ2-5; no definite D call. V was shortened by 2 bases and J by 5 bases, with 6 bases between the two germline ends. The CDR3 extends over 11 amino acids. Germline V gene data show CDR1 as GTSNPN and CDR2 as SVGIG (reference sequence). The CDR3: CAWSFMETQYF. CDR3 in DNA: TGTGCCTGGAGTTTTATGGAGACCCAGTACTTC.

The chain combines TRBV6-1 with TRBJ1-6; D unclear. The CDR3 extends over 16 amino acids. The germline V gene encodes CDR1 MNHNS and CDR2 SASEGT. Trimming removed 7 bases at V and 0 bases at J, with 13 bases between. The CDR3 sequence is CASTEARYSYNSPLHF. DNA of the CDR3: TGTGCCAGCACCGAAGCACGGTACTCCTATAATTCACCCCTCCACTTT.

The rearrangement joins TRBV19 to TRBJ2-1, with 9 nucleotides matching TRBD2. The V gene end was trimmed by 8 bases and the J gene end by 0 bases; junction bases not matched to a gene: 5. This CDR3 has 15 residues. Germline V lookup: CDR1 LNHDA, CDR2 SQIVND (reference sequence). The CDR3 spells CASSRAGGSYNEQFF. DNA for the CDR3: TGTGCCAGTTCCCGAGCGGGAGGCTCCTACAATGAGCAGTTCTTC.